A selection of T cell receptor beta chains follows, all from one sample in a study. Each CDR3 protein is one row after TCRdb ran MiXCR on the RT-PCR reads. Here the sample spans about 680,000 distinct CDR3 sequences, approximately 15% being singletons. Sequencing was carried out using memory CD4+ T cells from blood. These receptors originate from a female donor in good health, serving as a healthy control. Each CDR3 is given with its conserved first and last residue. Each record gives: D gene, V gene, clone size, J gene, CDR3 DNA, CDR3 protein. The D gene is left open where the match is weak. Where a row states a size, it is once, few, many or the class of an expanded clone; other rows omit it.

TRBD2	TRBV10-3	few	TRBJ2-1	TGTGCCATCAGTGACCCTAAAGCGGGAGGGAACAATGAGCAGTTCTTC	CAISDPKAGGNNEQFF
-	TRBV28	few	TRBJ2-1	TGTGCCAGCAGGGACCCCGATTACTACAATGAGCAGTTCTTC	CASRDPDYYNEQFF
TRBD2	TRBV27	-	TRBJ2-7	TGTGCCAGCAGTCCCCTTAGAGCTAGCGGGTTGACCGAGCAGTACTTC	CASSPLRASGLTEQYF
TRBD1	TRBV29-1	-	TRBJ1-1	TGCAGCGCTAGGACAGGGAGGACTGAAGCTTTCTTT	CSARTGRTEAFF
-	TRBV6-2/TRBV6-3	few	TRBJ1-1	TGTGCCAGCAGTTACTCGCCCGGGGGAGTGAACACTGAAGCTTTCTTT	CASSYSPGGVNTEAFF
-	TRBV5-5	-	TRBJ2-2	TGTGCCAGCGCAAACGCTATGACCGGGGAGCTGTTTTTT	CASANAMTGELFF
-	TRBV28	-	TRBJ1-6	TGTGCCAGCAGTTTTGACACCCCGGTTGATTCACCCCTCCACTTT	CASSFDTPVDSPLHF
TRBD1	TRBV29-1	many	TRBJ1-6	TGCAGCGTCCGAATAACAGGGGATAATTCACCCCTCCACTTT	CSVRITGDNSPLHF
-	TRBV20-1	few	TRBJ1-5	TGCAGTGCGAACGGCAGGGGTAATCAGCCCCAGCATTTT	CSANGRGNQPQHF
-	TRBV5-1	few	TRBJ1-4	TGCGCCAGCAGCTTTGGCTCAACTAATGAAAAACTGTTTTTT	CASSFGSTNEKLFF
TRBD2	TRBV7-2	many	TRBJ2-5	TGTGCCACCGGGGGGGGCGGGTGGACGGTGGAGACCCAGTACTTC	CATGGGGWTVETQYF
-	TRBV4-2	few	TRBJ2-1	TGTGCCAGCAGCCAACGAAACGGGGGAGAAAATGAGCAGTTCTTC	CASSQRNGGENEQFF
-	TRBV7-9	-	TRBJ1-1	TGTGCCAGCAGCTTAATGGGTATCGCTGAAGCTTTCTTT	CASSLMGIAEAFF
-	TRBV7-9	few	TRBJ2-7	TGTGCCAGCAGCTTTTTAGTCGAGCAGTACTTC	CASSFLVEQYF
-	TRBV7-2	-	TRBJ1-2	TGTGCCAGCAGCGACGTTACAGGGCGTGGATTCGGTGGCTACACCTTC	CASSDVTGRGFGGYTF
-	TRBV6-2/TRBV6-3	many	TRBJ1-5	TGTGCCAGCAGCCAAGGACAGCTCAATCAGCCCCAGCATTTT	CASSQGQLNQPQHF
-	TRBV5-1	many	TRBJ2-5	TGCGCCAGCAGCCCGCAGGGAAACCAAGAGACCCAGTACTTC	CASSPQGNQETQYF
-	TRBV24-1	-	TRBJ2-2	TGTGCCACCAGTTCCAGGTACCCTACGAACACCGGGGAGCTGTTTTTT	CATSSRYPTNTGELFF
TRBD1	TRBV20-1	few	TRBJ2-5	TGCAGTGCTAGGGGGGACAGGGGACTTTTAGAGACCCAGTACTTC	CSARGDRGLLETQYF
-	TRBV9	many	TRBJ1-3	TGTGCCAGCAGCGTTAGGGGGGACACCATATATTTT	CASSVRGDTIYF
TRBD2	TRBV4-3	-	TRBJ2-7	TGCGCCAGCAGCCCGATCGGACTAGCGGGAAGTCTCGAGCAGTACTTC	CASSPIGLAGSLEQYF
-	TRBV7-8	few	TRBJ2-7	TGTGCCAGCAGCTTAGTGGGGGGCCCCTCCCCCTACGAGCAGTACTTC	CASSLVGGPSPYEQYF
TRBD1	TRBV30	-	TRBJ1-2	TGTGCCTGGAGCCCGTGGGCAGGGGGTGTGGATCACTATGGCTACACCTTC	CAWSPWAGGVDHYGYTF
TRBD1	TRBV5-1	few	TRBJ2-7	TGCGCCAGCCGTCCCGGGACAGGGAATTACGAGCAGTACTTC	CASRPGTGNYEQYF
-	TRBV5-1	few	TRBJ2-1	TGCGCCAGCAAGGACCTGGCGGGCGAATCCTACAATGAGCAGTTCTTC	CASKDLAGESYNEQFF
-	TRBV6-2/TRBV6-3	many	TRBJ2-1	TGTGCCAGCAGTTACACATACAATGAGCAGTTCTTC	CASSYTYNEQFF
-	TRBV15	few	TRBJ1-4	TGTGCCACCAGCAGAGATGGTTCAACTAATGAAAAACTGTTTTTT	CATSRDGSTNEKLFF
TRBD1	TRBV29-1	-	TRBJ1-1	TGCAGCGCTACAGGGGCTAACACTGAAGCTTTCTTT	CSATGANTEAFF
-	TRBV6-1	few	TRBJ1-5	TGTGCCAGCGGGTCTCCAGGGGTCAATCAGCCCCAGCATTTT	CASGSPGVNQPQHF
TRBD1	TRBV2	few	TRBJ1-1	TGTGCCAGCAGCGCCGACAGGGTGCGGGATATCGGCACTGAAGCTTTCTTT	CASSADRVRDIGTEAFF
TRBD1	TRBV28	-	TRBJ2-1	TGTGCCAGCAGTCCCCGGGACAGGGCTAACAATGAGCAGTTCTTC	CASSPRDRANNEQFF
-	TRBV7-8	-	TRBJ1-2	TGTGCCAGCAGCTTAGGAGGCTGGAGAAGGGATGGCTACACCTTC	CASSLGGWRRDGYTF
TRBD1	TRBV5-1	many	TRBJ2-1	TGCGCCAGCAGCTTGGGAGGGACAGTCAATGAGCAGTTCTTC	CASSLGGTVNEQFF
TRBD1	TRBV15	many	TRBJ2-1	TGTGCCACCGGTACAGGGGCCAGCTCCTACAATGAGCAGTTCTTC	CATGTGASSYNEQFF
-	TRBV7-2	-	TRBJ1-5	TGTGCCAGCAGCTTAGTCTTTAGTGAGCCCCAGCATTTT	CASSLVFSEPQHF
TRBD2	TRBV5-6	-	TRBJ2-1	TGTGCCAGCAGCCCCCCGTTGGGGACTAGCGGAGGAGGTGAGCAGTTCTTC	CASSPPLGTSGGGEQFF
-	TRBV9	few	TRBJ2-3	TGTGCCAGCAGCGTGGGACCGGTAAGCACAGATACGCAGTATTTT	CASSVGPVSTDTQYF
TRBD2	TRBV27	few	TRBJ2-1	TGTGCCAGCAGGCGGGAGCTATACAATGAGCAGTTCTTC	CASRRELYNEQFF
-	TRBV18	many	TRBJ2-5	TGTGCCAGCTCACAAAGAGGTAGTAAAGCTCAAGAGACCCAGTACTTC	CASSQRGSKAQETQYF
-	TRBV5-1	-	TRBJ2-5	TGCGCCAGCAGCGCTGAAATGGGGGCGGGGACCCAGTACTTC	CASSAEMGAGTQYF
TRBD2	TRBV29-1	-	TRBJ2-3	TGCAGCGTTGAAACCCCGGGGGGTTGGTGGGACTTCACAGATACGCAGTATTTT	CSVETPGGWWDFTDTQYF
TRBD1	TRBV7-2	many	TRBJ2-7	TGTGCCAGCAAACCGGACAGGGCTGCCTACGAGCAGTACTTC	CASKPDRAAYEQYF
-	TRBV7-2	many	TRBJ2-7	TGTGCCAGCAGCCCCCGTGAAGGCGAGCAGTACTTC	CASSPREGEQYF
-	TRBV18	-	TRBJ1-1	TGTGCCAGCTCACCCGATCAAATGAACACTGAAGCTTTCTTT	CASSPDQMNTEAFF
-	TRBV12-3/TRBV12-4	few	TRBJ2-3	TGTGCCAGCAGTCAGGTTAGAGGAAGGGGGATTGGCGCAGATACGCAGTATTTT	CASSQVRGRGIGADTQYF
TRBD2	TRBV7-2	many	TRBJ2-3	TGTGCCAGCAGCTTAGCGCTAGCGGGGGCCACAGATACGCAGTATTTT	CASSLALAGATDTQYF
-	TRBV6-5	few	TRBJ1-1	TGTGCCAGCAGATACGGGACCCGGAGCACTGAAGCTTTCTTT	CASRYGTRSTEAFF
TRBD1	TRBV7-3	few	TRBJ1-6	TGTGCCAGCAGCTTAAGCGGGACAGGAGACTCACCCCTCCACTTT	CASSLSGTGDSPLHF
-	TRBV12-3/TRBV12-4	-	TRBJ2-2	TGTGCCAGCGTCGGAGCGAACACCGGGGAGCTGTTTTTT	CASVGANTGELFF
-	TRBV24-1	few	TRBJ2-1	TGTGCCACCAGTGATTTGCAGGGGCGGAGCTCCTACAATGAGCAGTTCTTC	CATSDLQGRSSYNEQFF
TRBD2	TRBV12-3/TRBV12-4	-	TRBJ2-1	TGTGCCAGCAGTTTAGGTCCAGCGGGAGTGTCTAATGAGCAGTTCTTC	CASSLGPAGVSNEQFF
TRBD2	TRBV30	few	TRBJ2-7	TGTGCCTGGACTAGCGGGACCGGCGAGCAGTACTTC	CAWTSGTGEQYF
-	TRBV27	-	TRBJ2-3	TGTGCCAGCAGTTTCAATGGTCCAGATGATACGCAGTATTTT	CASSFNGPDDTQYF
-	TRBV4-3	-	TRBJ2-7	TGCGCCAGCAGCCAAGAACTACTCGCATCGGCGGGCGAGCAGTACTTC	CASSQELLASAGEQYF
-	TRBV7-9	-	TRBJ2-3	TGTGCCAGCAGCCCATTTGACCAAAGCACAGATACGCAGTATTTT	CASSPFDQSTDTQYF
-	TRBV7-2	few	TRBJ2-5	TGTGCCAGCAGCTCCGGTTCGTGGACCCAGTACTTC	CASSSGSWTQYF
-	TRBV28	many	TRBJ2-5	TGTGCCAGCAGTTTAGAGGCACGCCCGGGACGGGCTCAAGAGACCCAGTACTTC	CASSLEARPGRAQETQYF
-	TRBV10-3	many	TRBJ1-4	TGTGCCCTTAACCACAGGGCGCTTATTGAAAAACTGTTTTTT	CALNHRALIEKLFF